This TCR beta chain was captured in a study of OX40 agonist ivuxolimab in advanced cancers. Overall study results and limits: Researchers did not determine the expanded peripheral T cells' antigen specificity.

The CDR3 sequence is 14 residues long. V was shortened by 0 bases and J by 3 bases, with 6 bases between the two germline ends. The V gene's germline CDR1 is MNHNY and CDR2 SVGAGI (reference sequence). To note about this clone: Its specificity is not known.

Clones were sequenced by immunoSEQ multiplex PCR, and TCRdb holds only the in-frame ones, with some missing. The repertoire includes more than 65,000 clones, about 91% of them detected once, and under 0.7% sits in the top ten. The TCR originated in an adult with an advanced solid tumor such as melanoma, head and neck, liver or kidney cancer. The rearrangement joins TRBV6-6 to TRBJ2-1; D ambiguous. Sequenced material: CD4+ or CD8+ T cells sorted from blood, taken in a trial of the OX40 agonist ivuxolimab. CDR3 sequence: CASSYSRVYNEQFF. CDR3 nucleotides: TGTGCCAGCAGTTACTCCCGGGTCTACAATGAGCAGTTCTTC.